This TCR beta chain derives from a study of blood T cell repertoires in COVID-19. Data came from immunoSEQ multiplex PCR; TCRdb stores just in-frame clones and leaves some out. The sample carries 160,000 or so clones, roughly nine tenths recorded once. The CDR3 extends over 15 amino acids. Looked up from germline, CDR1 is LNHDA and CDR2 is SQIVND (reference sequence). Trimming took 4 bases from V and 1 from J; bases not matched to a gene: 5. The sequencing sample was made of peripheral blood. This sequence originates from a man aged 60-69 years with active or convalescent COVID-19. The chain combines TRBV19 with TRBJ1-1, with TRBD1 identical over 8 bases. This chain's CDR3 is CASSTAGQGNTEAFF. As DNA, the CDR3 is TGTGCCAGTAGTACTGCTGGACAGGGGAACACTGAAGCTTTCTTT.